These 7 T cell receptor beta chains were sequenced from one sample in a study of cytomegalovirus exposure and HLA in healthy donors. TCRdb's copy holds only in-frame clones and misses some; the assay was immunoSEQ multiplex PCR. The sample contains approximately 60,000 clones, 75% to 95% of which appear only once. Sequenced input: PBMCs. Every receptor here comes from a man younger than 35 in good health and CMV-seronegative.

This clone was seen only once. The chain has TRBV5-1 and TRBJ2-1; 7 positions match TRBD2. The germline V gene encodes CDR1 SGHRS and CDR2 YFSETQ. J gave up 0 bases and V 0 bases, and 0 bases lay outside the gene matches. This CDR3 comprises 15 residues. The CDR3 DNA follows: TGCGCCAGCAGCTTGGCTAGCGGCTCCTACAATGAGCAGTTCTTC. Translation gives CASSLASGSYNEQFF. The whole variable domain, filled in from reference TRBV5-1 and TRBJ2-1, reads KAGVTQTPRYLIKTRGQQVTLSCSPISGHRSVSWYQQTPGQGLQFLFEYFSETQRNKGNFPGRFSGRQFSNSRSEMNVSTLELGDSALYLCASSLASGSYNEQFFGPGTRLTVL.

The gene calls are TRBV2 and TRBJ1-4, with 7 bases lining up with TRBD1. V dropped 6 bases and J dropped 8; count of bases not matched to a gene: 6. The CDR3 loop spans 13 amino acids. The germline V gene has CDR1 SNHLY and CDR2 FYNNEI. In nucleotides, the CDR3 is TGTGCCAGCAGAGACAGGGAAAGGGAAAAACTGTTTTTT. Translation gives CASRDREREKLFF.

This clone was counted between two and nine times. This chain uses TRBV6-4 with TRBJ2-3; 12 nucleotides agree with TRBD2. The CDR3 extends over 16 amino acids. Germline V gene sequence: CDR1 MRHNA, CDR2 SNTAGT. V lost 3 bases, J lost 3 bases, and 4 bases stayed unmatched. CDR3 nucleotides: TGTGCCAGCAGTGAACTAGCGGGAGGCCCTACAGATACGCAGTATTTT. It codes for CASSELAGGPTDTQYF.

CDR3 sequence (DNA): TGTGCCAGCAGCTTAAACCCCAGCGGAAATGAGCAGTTCTTC. The encoded protein is CASSLNPSGNEQFF. V gene TRBV7-3 combines with J gene TRBJ2-1; a possible D gene is TRBD2 (5 bases). Germline CDR1 and CDR2: SGHTA and FQGTGA. V lost 1 base and J 7 bases, leaving 11 bases between the germline ends. The CDR3 has 14 amino acids.

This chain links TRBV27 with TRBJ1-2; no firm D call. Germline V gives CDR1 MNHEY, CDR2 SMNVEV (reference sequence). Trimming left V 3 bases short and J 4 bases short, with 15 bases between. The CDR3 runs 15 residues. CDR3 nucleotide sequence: TGTGCCAGCAGTTTGTTTTCTCCCCCCCTCTATGGCTACACCTTC. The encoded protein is CASSLFSPPLYGYTF.

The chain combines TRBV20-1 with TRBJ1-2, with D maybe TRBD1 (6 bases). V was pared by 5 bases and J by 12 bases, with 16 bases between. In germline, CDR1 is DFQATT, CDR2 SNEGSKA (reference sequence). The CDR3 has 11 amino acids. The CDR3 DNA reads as TGCAGTGCTCAAAGGACAGAAAGCCACACCTTC. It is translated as CSAQRTESHTF.

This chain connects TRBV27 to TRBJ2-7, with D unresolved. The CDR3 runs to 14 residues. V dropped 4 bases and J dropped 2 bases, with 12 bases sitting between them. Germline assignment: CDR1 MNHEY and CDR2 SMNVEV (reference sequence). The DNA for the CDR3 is TGTGCCAGCAGTTCCTCCCCCACTCCCTACGAGCAGTACTTC. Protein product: CASSSSPTPYEQYF.